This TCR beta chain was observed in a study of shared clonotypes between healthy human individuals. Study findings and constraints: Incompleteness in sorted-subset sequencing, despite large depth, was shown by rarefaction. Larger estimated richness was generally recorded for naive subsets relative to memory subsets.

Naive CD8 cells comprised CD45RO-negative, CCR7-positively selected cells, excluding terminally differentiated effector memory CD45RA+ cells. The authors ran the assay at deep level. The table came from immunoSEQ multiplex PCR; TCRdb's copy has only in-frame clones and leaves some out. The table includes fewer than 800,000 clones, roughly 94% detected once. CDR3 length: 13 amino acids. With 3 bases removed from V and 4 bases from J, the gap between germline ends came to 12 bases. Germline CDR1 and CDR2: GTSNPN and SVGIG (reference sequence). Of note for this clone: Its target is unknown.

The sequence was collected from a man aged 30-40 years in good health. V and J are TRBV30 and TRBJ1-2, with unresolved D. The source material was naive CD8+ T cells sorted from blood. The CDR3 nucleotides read TGTGCCTGGAGGGAAGAAGTTTTCTATGGCTACACCTTC. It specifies CAWREEVFYGYTF.